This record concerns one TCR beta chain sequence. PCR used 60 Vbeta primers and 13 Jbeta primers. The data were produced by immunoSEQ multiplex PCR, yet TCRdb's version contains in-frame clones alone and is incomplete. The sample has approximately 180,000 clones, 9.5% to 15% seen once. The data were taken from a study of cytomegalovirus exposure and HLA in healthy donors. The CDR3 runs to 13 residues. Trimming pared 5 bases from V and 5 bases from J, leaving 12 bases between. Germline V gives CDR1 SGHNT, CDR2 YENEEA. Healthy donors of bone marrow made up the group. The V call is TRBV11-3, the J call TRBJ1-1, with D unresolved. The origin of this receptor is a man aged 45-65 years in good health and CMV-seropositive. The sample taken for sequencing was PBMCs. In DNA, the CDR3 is TGTGCCAGCAGCCCCCCGGGGAGGACTGAAGCTTTCTTT. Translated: CASSPPGRTEAFF.